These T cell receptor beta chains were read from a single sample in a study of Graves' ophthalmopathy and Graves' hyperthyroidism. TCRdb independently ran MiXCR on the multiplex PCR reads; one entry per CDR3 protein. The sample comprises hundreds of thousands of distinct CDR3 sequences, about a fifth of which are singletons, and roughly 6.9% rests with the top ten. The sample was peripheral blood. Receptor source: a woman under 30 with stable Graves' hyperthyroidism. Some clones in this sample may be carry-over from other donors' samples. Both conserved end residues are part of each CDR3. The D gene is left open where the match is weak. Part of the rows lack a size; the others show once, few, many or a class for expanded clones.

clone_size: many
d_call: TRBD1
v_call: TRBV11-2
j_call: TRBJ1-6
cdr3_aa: CASSLRDRNSPLHF
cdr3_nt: TGTGCCAGCAGCTTACGGGACAGAAATTCACCCCTCCACTTT

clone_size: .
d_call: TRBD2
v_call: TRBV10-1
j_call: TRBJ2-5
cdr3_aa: CAIPRDFSGVRETQYF
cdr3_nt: TGCGCCATCCCCCGGGATTTTAGCGGGGTACGGGAGACCCAGTACTTC

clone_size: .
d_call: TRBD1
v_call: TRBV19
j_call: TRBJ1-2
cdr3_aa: CASRTGQASYGYTF
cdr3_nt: TGTGCCAGTAGAACCGGACAGGCATCCTATGGCTACACCTTC

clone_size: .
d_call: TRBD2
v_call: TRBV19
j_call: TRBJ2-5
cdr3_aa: CASSLGLEGNSQETQYF
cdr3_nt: TGTGCCAGTAGTCTGGGACTAGAGGGGAACTCTCAAGAGACCCAGTACTTC

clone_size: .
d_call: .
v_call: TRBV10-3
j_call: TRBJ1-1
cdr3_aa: CAISEPSGANTEAFF
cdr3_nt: TGTGCCATCAGTGAGCCCTCTGGGGCGAACACTGAAGCTTTCTTT

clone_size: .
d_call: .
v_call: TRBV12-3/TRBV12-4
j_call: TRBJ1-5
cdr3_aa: CASTTSSNQPQHF
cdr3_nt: TGTGCCAGCACCACAAGTAGCAATCAGCCCCAGCATTTT

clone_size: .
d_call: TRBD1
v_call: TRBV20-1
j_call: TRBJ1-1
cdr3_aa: CRPTGAFEAFF
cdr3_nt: TGCAGACCGACAGGGGCCTTTGAAGCTTTCTTT

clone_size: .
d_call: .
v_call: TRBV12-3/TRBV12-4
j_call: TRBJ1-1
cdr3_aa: CASRLGGAEAFF
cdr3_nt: TGTGCCAGCAGGCTCGGGGGCGCTGAAGCTTTCTTT

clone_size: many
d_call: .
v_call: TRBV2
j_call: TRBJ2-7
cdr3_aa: CASSWTDPRNEQYF
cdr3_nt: TGTGCCAGCAGTTGGACAGATCCACGGAACGAGCAGTACTTC

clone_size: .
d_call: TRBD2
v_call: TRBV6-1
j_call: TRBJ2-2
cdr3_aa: CASSGTRAGELFF
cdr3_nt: TGTGCCAGCAGTGGGACTAGAGCCGGGGAGCTGTTTTTT

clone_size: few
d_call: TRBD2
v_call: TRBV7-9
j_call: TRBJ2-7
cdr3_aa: CASSLVSGRANEQYF
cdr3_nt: TGTGCCAGCAGCTTGGTTAGCGGGAGGGCCAACGAGCAGTACTTC

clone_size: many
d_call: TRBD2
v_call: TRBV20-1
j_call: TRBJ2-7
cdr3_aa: CSAETGLAAEQYF
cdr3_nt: TGCAGTGCTGAGACCGGACTAGCTGCTGAGCAGTACTTC

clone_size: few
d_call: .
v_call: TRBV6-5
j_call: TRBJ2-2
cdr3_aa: CASSYGARGATGELFF
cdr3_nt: TGTGCCAGCAGTTACGGGGCCAGGGGGGCCACCGGGGAGCTGTTTTTT

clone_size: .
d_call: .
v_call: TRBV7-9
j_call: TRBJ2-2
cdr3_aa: CASSLHQGNTGELFF
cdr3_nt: TGTGCCAGCAGCTTACATCAGGGGAACACCGGGGAGCTGTTTTTT

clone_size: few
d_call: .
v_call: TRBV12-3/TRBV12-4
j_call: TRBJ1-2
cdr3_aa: CASSPPGFGYTF
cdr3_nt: TGTGCCAGCAGTCCCCCGGGATTTGGCTACACCTTC

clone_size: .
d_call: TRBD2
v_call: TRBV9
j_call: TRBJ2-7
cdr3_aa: CASSGASGSEQYF
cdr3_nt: TGTGCCAGCAGTGGGGCTAGCGGGAGTGAGCAGTACTTC

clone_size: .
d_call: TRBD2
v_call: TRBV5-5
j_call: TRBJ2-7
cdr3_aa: CASSLVLAGFNEQYF
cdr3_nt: TGTGCCAGCAGCTTGGTACTAGCGGGATTCAACGAGCAGTACTTC

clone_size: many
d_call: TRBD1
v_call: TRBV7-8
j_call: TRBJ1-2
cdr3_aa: CASSLGPQGNYGYTF
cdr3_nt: TGTGCCAGCAGCTTAGGCCCACAGGGGAACTATGGCTACACCTTC

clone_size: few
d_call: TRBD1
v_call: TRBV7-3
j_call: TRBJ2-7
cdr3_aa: CASSPGTGSNEQYF
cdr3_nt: TGTGCCAGCAGCCCCGGGACAGGGAGCAACGAGCAGTACTTC

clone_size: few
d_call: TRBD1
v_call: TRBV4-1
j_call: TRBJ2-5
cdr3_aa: CASSLRTGQETQYF
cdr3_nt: TGCGCCAGCAGCCTAAGGACAGGACAAGAGACCCAGTACTTC

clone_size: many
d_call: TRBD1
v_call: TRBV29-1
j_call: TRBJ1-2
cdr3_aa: CSVEPQGDDYGYTF
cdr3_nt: TGCAGCGTTGAACCACAGGGGGACGATTATGGCTACACCTTC

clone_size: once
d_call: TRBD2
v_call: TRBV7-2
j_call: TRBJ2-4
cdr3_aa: CASSLREGQVKNIQYF
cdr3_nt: TGTGCCAGCAGCTTACGGGAGGGCCAGGTCAAAAACATTCAGTACTTC

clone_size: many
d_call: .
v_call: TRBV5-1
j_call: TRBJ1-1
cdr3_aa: CASNYGQLNTEAFF
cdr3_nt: TGCGCCAGCAATTACGGACAGTTGAACACTGAAGCTTTCTTT

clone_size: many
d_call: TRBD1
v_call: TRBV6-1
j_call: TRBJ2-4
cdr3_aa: CASSDRGTVGIQYF
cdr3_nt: TGTGCCAGCAGTGATCGAGGGACAGTAGGCATTCAGTACTTC

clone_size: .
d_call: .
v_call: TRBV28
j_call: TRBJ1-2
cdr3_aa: CASRPGLDKANYGYTF
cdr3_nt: TGTGCCAGCAGACCCGGGCTGGACAAAGCTAACTATGGCTACACCTTC

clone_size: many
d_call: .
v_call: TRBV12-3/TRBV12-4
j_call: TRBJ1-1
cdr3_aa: CASSLQGSTEAFF
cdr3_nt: TGTGCCAGCAGTTTACAGGGAAGTACTGAAGCTTTCTTT

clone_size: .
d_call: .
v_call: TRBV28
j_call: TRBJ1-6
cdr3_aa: CASRGSYNSPLHF
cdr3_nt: TGTGCCAGCAGAGGCTCCTATAATTCACCCCTCCACTTT

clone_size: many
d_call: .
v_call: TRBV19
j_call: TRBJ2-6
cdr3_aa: CASSPWSSGANVLTF
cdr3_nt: TGTGCCAGTAGTCCGTGGAGCTCTGGGGCCAACGTCCTGACTTTC

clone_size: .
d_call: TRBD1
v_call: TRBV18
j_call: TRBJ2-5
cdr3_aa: CASSPGQGSQETQYF
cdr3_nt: TGTGCCAGCTCACCGGGACAGGGGTCCCAAGAGACCCAGTACTTC

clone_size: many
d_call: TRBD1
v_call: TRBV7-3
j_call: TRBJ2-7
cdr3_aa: CASSSTGGVGEQYF
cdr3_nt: TGTGCCAGCAGCTCGACAGGGGGTGTAGGCGAGCAGTACTTC

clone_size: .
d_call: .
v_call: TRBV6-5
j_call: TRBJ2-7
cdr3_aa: CASSYGRTYEQYF
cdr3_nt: TGTGCCAGCAGTTACGGCCGGACCTACGAGCAGTACTTC

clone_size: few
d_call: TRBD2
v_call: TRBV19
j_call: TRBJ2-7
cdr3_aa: CASSIDPGGSFYEQYF
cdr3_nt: TGTGCCAGTAGTATAGATCCAGGCGGGAGCTTCTACGAGCAGTACTTC

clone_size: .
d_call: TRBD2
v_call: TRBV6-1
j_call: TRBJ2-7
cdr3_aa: CASSERLAGSYEQYF
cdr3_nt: TGTGCCAGCAGTGAAAGGCTAGCGGGAAGCTACGAGCAGTACTTC

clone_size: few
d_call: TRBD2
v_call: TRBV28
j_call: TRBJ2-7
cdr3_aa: CASSLGLAAKEEQYF
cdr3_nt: TGTGCCAGCAGTTTAGGACTAGCGGCCAAAGAAGAGCAGTACTTC

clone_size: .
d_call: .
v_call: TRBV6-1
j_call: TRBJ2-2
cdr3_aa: CASTLGPGGIGELFF
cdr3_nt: TGTGCCAGCACCCTGGGTCCCGGGGGCATCGGGGAGCTGTTTTTT

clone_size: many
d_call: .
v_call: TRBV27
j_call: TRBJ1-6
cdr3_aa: CASSYGHYNSPLHF
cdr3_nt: TGTGCCAGCAGTTATGGACACTATAATTCACCCCTCCACTTT

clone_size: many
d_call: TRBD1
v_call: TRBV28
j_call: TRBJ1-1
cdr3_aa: CASRIGQGHTEAFF
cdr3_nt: TGTGCCAGCAGAATAGGACAGGGGCACACTGAAGCTTTCTTT

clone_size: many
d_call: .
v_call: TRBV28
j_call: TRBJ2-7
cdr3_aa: CASSPRWVGLQYF
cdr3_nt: TGTGCCAGCAGTCCCCGTTGGGTGGGTCTGCAGTACTTC

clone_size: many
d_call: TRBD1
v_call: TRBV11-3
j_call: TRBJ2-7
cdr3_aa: CASSLLVVRDSSYEQYF
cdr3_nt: TGTGCCAGCAGCTTACTTGTAGTACGGGACAGCTCCTACGAGCAGTACTTC

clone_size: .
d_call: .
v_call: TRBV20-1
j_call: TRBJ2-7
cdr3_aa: CSAPGHSYEQYF
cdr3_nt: TGCAGTGCCCCTGGACACTCCTACGAGCAGTACTTC

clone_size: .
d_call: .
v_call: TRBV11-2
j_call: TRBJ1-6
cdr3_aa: CASSPGGPYSPLHF
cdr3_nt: TGTGCCAGCAGCCCGGGCGGCCCCTATTCACCCCTCCACTTT

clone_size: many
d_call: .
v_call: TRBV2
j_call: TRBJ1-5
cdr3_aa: CASKTGNQPQHF
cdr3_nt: TGTGCCAGCAAGACAGGAAATCAGCCCCAGCATTTT

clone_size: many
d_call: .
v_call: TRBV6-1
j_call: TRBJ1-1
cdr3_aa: CASSELWDTPNTEAFF
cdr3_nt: TGTGCCAGCAGTGAACTTTGGGACACCCCGAACACTGAAGCTTTCTTT

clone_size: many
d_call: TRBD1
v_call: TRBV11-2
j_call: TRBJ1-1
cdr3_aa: CASSLGRTGSFMNTEAFF
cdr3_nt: TGTGCCAGTAGCTTGGGACGGACAGGGAGTTTCATGAACACTGAAGCTTTCTTT

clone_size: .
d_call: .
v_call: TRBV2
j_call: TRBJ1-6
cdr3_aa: CASCPSRQLNSPLHF
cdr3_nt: TGTGCCAGCTGTCCCTCAAGACAGCTAAACTCACCCCTCCACTTT

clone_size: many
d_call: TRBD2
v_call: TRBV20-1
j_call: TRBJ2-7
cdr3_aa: CSASQRESEQYF
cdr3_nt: TGCAGTGCTAGTCAGCGGGAGAGCGAGCAGTACTTC

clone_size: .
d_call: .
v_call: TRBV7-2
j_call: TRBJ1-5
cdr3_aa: CASNRTGCRGQPQHF
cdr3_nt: TGTGCCAGCAACCGAACAGGGTGTCGGGGTCAGCCCCAGCATTTT

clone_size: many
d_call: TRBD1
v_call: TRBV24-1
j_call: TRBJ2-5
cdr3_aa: CATSDSQGEQETQYF
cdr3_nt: TGTGCCACCAGTGATTCCCAGGGGGAACAAGAGACCCAGTACTTC

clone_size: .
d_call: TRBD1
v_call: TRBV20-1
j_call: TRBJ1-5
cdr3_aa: CSARTGGRWRVDNQPQHF
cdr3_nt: TGCAGTGCGAGGACAGGGGGCAGATGGAGGGTTGACAATCAGCCCCAGCATTTT

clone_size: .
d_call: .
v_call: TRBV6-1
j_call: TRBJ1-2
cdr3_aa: CASSRTSQGGLGYTF
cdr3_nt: TGTGCCAGCAGTCGCACCTCCCAAGGGGGGCTAGGCTACACCTTC

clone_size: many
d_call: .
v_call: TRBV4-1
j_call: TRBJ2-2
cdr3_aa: CASSQVGTYTGELFF
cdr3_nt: TGCGCCAGCAGCCAAGTAGGGACTTACACCGGGGAGCTGTTTTTT

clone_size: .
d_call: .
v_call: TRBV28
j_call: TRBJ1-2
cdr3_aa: CASSSGFDYGYTF
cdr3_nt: TGTGCCAGCAGTTCCGGATTCGACTATGGCTACACCTTC

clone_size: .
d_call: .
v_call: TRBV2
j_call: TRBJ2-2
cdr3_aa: CASSEAQGVGELWF
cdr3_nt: TGTGCCAGCAGTGAAGCGCAAGGAGTCGGGGAGCTGTGGTTT